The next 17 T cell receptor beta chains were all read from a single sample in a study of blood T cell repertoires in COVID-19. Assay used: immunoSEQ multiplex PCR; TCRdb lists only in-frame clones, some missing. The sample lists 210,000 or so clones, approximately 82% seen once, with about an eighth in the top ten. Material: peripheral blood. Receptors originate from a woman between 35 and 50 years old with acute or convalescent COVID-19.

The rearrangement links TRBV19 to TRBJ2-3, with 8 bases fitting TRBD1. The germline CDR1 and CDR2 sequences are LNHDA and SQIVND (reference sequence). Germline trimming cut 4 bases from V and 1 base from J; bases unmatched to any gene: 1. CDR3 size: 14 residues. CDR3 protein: CASSTGQGTDTQYF. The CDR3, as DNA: TGTGCCAGTAGTACGGGACAGGGCACAGATACGCAGTATTTT.

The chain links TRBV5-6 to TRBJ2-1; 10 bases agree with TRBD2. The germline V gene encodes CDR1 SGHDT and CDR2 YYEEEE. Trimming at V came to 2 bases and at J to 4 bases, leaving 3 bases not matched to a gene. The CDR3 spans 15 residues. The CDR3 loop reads CASSFTSGDYNEQFF. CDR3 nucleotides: TGTGCCAGCAGCTTTACTAGCGGGGATTACAATGAGCAGTTCTTC.

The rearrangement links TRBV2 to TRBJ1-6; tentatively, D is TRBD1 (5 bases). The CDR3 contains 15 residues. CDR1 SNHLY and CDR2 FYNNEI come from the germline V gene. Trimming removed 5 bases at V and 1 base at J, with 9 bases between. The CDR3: CASSSRESYNSPLHF. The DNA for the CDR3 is TGTGCCAGCAGTAGCAGGGAATCCTATAATTCACCCCTCCACTTT.

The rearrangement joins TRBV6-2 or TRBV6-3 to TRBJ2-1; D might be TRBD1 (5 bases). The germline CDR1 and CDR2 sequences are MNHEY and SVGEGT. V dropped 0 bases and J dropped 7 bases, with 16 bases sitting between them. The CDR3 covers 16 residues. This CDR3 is CASSYSSSQRQNEQFF. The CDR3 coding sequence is TGTGCCAGCAGTTACTCGTCCAGCCAGAGACAGAATGAGCAGTTCTTC.

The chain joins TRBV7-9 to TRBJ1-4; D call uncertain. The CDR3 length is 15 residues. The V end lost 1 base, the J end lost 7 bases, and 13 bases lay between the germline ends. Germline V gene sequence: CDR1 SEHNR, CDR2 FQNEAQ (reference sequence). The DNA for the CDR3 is TGTGCCAGCAGCTTAGGTGCGGGGTTCATTGAAAAACTGTTTTTT. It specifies CASSLGAGFIEKLFF.

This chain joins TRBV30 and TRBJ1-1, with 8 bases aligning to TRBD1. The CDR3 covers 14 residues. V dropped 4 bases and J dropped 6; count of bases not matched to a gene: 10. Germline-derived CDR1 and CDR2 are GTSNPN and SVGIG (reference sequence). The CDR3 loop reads CAWTLGQVPSEAFF. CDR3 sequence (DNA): TGTGCCTGGACCCTGGGACAGGTCCCTTCTGAAGCTTTCTTT.

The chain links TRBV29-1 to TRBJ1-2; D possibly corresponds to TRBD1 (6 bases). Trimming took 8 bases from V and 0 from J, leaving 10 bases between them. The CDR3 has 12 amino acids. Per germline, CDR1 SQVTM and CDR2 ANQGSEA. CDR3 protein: CSSRGTNYGYTF. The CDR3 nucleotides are TGCAGCTCTAGGGGGACTAACTATGGCTACACCTTC. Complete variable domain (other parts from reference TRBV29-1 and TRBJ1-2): SAVISQKPSRDICQRGTSLTIQCQVDSQVTMMFWYRQQPGQSLTLIATANQGSEATYESGFVIDKFPISRPNLTFSTLTVSNMSPEDSSIYLCSSRGTNYGYTFGSGTRLTVV.

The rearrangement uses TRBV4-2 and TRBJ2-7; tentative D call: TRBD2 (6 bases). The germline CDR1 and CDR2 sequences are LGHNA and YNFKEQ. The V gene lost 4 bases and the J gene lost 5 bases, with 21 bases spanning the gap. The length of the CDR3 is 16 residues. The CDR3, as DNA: TGTGCCAGCAGCCCTATCGGGGGACGACAGACCCACGAGCAGTACTTC. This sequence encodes CASSPIGGRQTHEQYF.

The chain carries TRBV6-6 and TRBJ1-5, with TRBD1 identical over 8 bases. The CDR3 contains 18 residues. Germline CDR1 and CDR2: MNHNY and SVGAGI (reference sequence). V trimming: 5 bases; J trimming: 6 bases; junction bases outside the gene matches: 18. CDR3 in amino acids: CASSQRPPTGASGQPQHF. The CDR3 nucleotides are TGTGCCAGCAGTCAAAGGCCACCGACAGGGGCTAGCGGTCAGCCCCAGCATTTT.

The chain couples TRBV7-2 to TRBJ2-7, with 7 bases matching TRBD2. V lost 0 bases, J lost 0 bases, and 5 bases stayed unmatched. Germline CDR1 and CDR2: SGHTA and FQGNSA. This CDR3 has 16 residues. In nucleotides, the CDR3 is TGTGCCAGCAGCTTAGCTGGGCGGGGGAGCTCCTACGAGCAGTACTTC. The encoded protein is CASSLAGRGSSYEQYF.

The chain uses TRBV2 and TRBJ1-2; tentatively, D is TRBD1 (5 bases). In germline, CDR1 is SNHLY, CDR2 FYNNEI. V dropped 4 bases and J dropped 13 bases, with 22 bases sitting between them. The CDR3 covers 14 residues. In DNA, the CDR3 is TGTGCCAGCAGTGGCGCTAATACAGGCCCTCGCAGCACCTTC. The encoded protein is CASSGANTGPRSTF.

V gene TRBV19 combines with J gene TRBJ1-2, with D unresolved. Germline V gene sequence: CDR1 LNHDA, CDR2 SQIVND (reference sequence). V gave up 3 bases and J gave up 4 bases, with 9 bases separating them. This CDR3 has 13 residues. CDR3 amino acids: CASSISLGYGYTF. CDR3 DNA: TGTGCCAGTAGTATTAGCTTGGGCTATGGCTACACCTTC. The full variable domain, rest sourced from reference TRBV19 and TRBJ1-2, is DGGITQSPKYLFRKEGQNVTLSCEQNLNHDAMYWYRQDPGQGLRLIYYSQIVNDFQKGDIAEGYSVSREKKESFPLTVTSAQKNPTAFYLCASSISLGYGYTFGSGTRLTVV.

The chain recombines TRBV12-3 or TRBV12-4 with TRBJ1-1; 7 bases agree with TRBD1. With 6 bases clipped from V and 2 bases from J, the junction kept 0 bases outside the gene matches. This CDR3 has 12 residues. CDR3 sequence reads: CASRGGNTEAFF. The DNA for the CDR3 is TGTGCCAGCAGAGGGGGCAACACTGAAGCTTTCTTT.

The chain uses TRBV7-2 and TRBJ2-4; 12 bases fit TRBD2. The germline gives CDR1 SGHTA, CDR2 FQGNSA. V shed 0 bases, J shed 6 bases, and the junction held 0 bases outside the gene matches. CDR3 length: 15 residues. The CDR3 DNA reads TGTGCCAGCAGCTTAGCGACTAGCGGGAGAAACATTCAGTACTTC. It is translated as CASSLATSGRNIQYF.

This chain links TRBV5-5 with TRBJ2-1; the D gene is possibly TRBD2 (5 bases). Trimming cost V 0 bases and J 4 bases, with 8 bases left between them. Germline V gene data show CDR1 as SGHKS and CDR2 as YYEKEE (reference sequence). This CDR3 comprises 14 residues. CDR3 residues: CASSLERVYNEQFF. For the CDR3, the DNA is TGTGCCAGCAGCTTGGAGAGGGTGTACAATGAGCAGTTCTTC.

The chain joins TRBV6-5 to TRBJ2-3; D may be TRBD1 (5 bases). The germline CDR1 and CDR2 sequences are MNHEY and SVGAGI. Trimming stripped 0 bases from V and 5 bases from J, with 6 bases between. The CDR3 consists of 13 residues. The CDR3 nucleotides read TGTGCCAGCAGTTACTCTAGGGGAGATACGCAGTATTTT. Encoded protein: CASSYSRGDTQYF.

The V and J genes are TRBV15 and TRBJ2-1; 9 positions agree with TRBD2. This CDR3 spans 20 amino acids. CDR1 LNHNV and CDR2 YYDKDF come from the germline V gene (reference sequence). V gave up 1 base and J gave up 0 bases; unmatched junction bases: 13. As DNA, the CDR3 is TGTGCCACCAGCAGAGTAGAGGTAGCGGGAGCCAGGAGCTCCTACAATGAGCAGTTCTTC. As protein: CATSRVEVAGARSSYNEQFF.